This TCR beta chain was retrieved from a study of OX40 agonist ivuxolimab in advanced cancers. As for the study in general: Three dose-escalation patients had partial responses: one with hepatocellular carcinoma and two with cutaneous melanoma. Findings of the study overall: Within 6 weeks, CD4+ and CD8+ blood T cells expanded clonally at 0.1 to 3.0 mg/kg.

As regards this clone: Its target is not known.

CDR1 and CDR2 (germline): SGHDN, FVKESK. The CDR3 totals 16 residues. V lost 0 bases and J lost 5; bases outside the gene matches: 8. Using immunoSEQ multiplex PCR, the repertoire was profiled, and TCRdb retains in-frame clones only, with some absent. Of tens of thousands of clones in the sample, more than 70% are singletons; the top ten hold roughly a sixth. The material sequenced was CD4+ or CD8+ T cells sorted from blood, taken in a trial of the OX40 agonist ivuxolimab. The rearrangement uses TRBV14 and TRBJ2-7; 9 bases align to TRBD2. This sequence originates from an adult with an advanced solid tumor such as melanoma, head and neck, liver or kidney cancer. CDR3 DNA: TGTGCCAGCAGCCAAGACCGAAGGCGGGGGGGGAACGAGCAGTACTTC. It codes for CASSQDRRRGGNEQYF.